Following are 25 T cell receptor beta chains from one sample sequenced in a study of cytomegalovirus exposure and HLA in healthy donors. With 60 Vbeta and 13 Jbeta primers, the PCR was carried out. TCRdb's copy holds only in-frame clones and misses some; the assay was immunoSEQ multiplex PCR. The top ten hold 1% to 1.5% of the sample, which has 110,000 to 150,000 clones, about 80% seen once. Specimen: PBMCs. These receptors all stem from a male donor in good health and CMV-seropositive.

The chain joins TRBV25-1 to TRBJ1-3; D is unclear. This CDR3 is 14 amino acids long. In germline, CDR1 is MGHDK, CDR2 SYGVNS. V was trimmed by 4 bases and J by 4 bases, leaving 11 bases between them. CDR3 bases: TGTGCCAGCAGTGGCGTTTCGGGAGGAAACACCATATATTTT. This gives the protein CASSGVSGGNTIYF.

The genes are TRBV5-6 and TRBJ1-5; D possibly corresponds to TRBD1 (6 bases). The CDR3 sequence is 15 residues long. Looked up from germline, CDR1 is SGHDT and CDR2 is YYEEEE. Trimming pared 5 bases from V and 2 bases from J, leaving 14 bases between. The chain's CDR3 is CASSLQGAGNQPQHF. Here the CDR3 DNA reads TGTGCCAGCAGTCTACAGGGCGCGGGCAATCAGCCCCAGCATTTT.

The CDR3 sequence is CATSRSPPHMDTIYF. The CDR3 nucleotides are TGTGCCACCAGCAGATCCCCCCCCCACATGGACACCATATATTTT. The V and J genes are TRBV15 and TRBJ1-3; D unclear. Germline V gene data show CDR1 as LNHNV and CDR2 as YYDKDF (reference sequence). This CDR3 comprises 15 residues. V was clipped by 2 bases and J by 8 bases, with 16 bases between them.

This clone was detected only a few times. The chain combines TRBV18 with TRBJ2-7, with D unresolved. The V end lost 2 bases, the J end lost 3 bases, and 26 bases lay between the germline ends. This CDR3 is built from 19 residues. Germline V CDR1 and CDR2: KGHSH, LQKENI. The CDR3 reads CASSPEWVSSEARYYEQYF. The CDR3, as DNA: TGTGCCAGCTCACCAGAATGGGTTAGCAGCGAGGCAAGATACTACGAGCAGTACTTC.

V and J are TRBV5-8 and TRBJ2-7; 9 positions match TRBD1. CDR3 length: 14 amino acids. With V trimmed by 4 bases and J by 3 bases, 5 bases remained unmatched. Germline CDR1 SGHTS, CDR2 YDEGEE. The CDR3 region is CASSPGQGVYEQYF. The DNA for the CDR3 is TGTGCCAGCAGCCCGGGACAGGGAGTCTACGAGCAGTACTTC.

This clone was seen a single time. The genes are TRBV5-6 and TRBJ2-1; D unresolved. V shed 4 bases and J shed 4 bases, with 9 bases lying between them. This CDR3 is 13 amino acids long. Germline CDR1 reads SGHDT; CDR2 reads YYEEEE. For the CDR3, the DNA is TGTGCCAGCAGCGTCGACTTATACAATGAGCAGTTCTTC. It codes for CASSVDLYNEQFF.

V usage is TRBV14 and J usage is TRBJ2-6; D is undetermined. V was pared by 0 bases and J by 0 bases, with 18 bases between. Germline V lookup: CDR1 SGHDN, CDR2 FVKESK. CDR3 length equals 20 residues. CDR3 in amino acids: CASSQESFRLPGSGANVLTF. The CDR3 DNA reads TGTGCCAGCAGCCAAGAGTCATTCCGTCTTCCGGGCTCTGGGGCCAACGTCCTGACTTTC.

V is TRBV2 and J is TRBJ2-3, with D perhaps TRBD1 (5 bases). This CDR3 comprises 13 residues. V lost 7 bases and J lost 2, with 10 bases in between. Germline-derived CDR1 and CDR2 are SNHLY and FYNNEI. The CDR3 loop is CASIPGITDTQYF. In DNA form, the CDR3 reads TGTGCCAGCATACCAGGGATCACAGATACGCAGTATTTT.

This chain uses TRBV30 with TRBJ2-7, with TRBD2 identical over 7 bases. This CDR3 has 12 residues. Per the germline V gene, CDR1 is GTSNPN and CDR2 is SVGIG (reference sequence). The junction had 4 bases not matched to a gene; V was cut back by 5 bases and J by 3 bases. The CDR3 spells CAWGGGSYEQYF. The DNA of the CDR3 is TGTGCCTGGGGGGGAGGGAGCTACGAGCAGTACTTC.

This sequence joins TRBV10-3 and TRBJ2-7; weak D call: TRBD2 (6 bases). CDR3 length: 14 amino acids. V lost 0 bases and J lost 0, with 6 bases in between. Germline-derived CDR1 and CDR2 are ENHRY and SYGVKD. DNA of the CDR3: TGTGCCATCAGTGAGTCGACTAGCTCCTACGAGCAGTACTTC. Its protein product is CAISESTSSYEQYF.

Here the CDR3 DNA reads TGTGCCAGCAGCCCCGGACAGGAAGTCTATGGCTACACCTTC. Its protein product is CASSPGQEVYGYTF. The V gene is TRBV5-4, the J gene TRBJ1-2, with 7 nucleotides matching TRBD1. CDR3 length equals 14 residues. V was clipped by 4 bases and J by 4 bases; unmatched bases: 7. Per germline, CDR1 SGHNT and CDR2 YYREEE (reference sequence).

J is TRBJ2-7 and V is TRBV18; TRBD2 might be the D (5 bases). The CDR3 totals 13 residues. Deletions cut 4 bases from V and 4 bases from J, with 11 bases between. Germline assignment: CDR1 KGHSH and CDR2 LQKENI. CDR3 nucleotide sequence: TGTGCCAGCTCACTCGCGGGCGGGTACGAGCAGTACTTC. This sequence encodes CASSLAGGYEQYF. Supplemented by reference TRBV18 and TRBJ2-7, the full variable domain reads NAGVMQNPRHLVRRRGQEARLRCSPMKGHSHVYWYRQLPEEGLKFMVYLQKENIIDESGMPKERFSAEFPKEGPSILRIQQVVRGDSAAYFCASSLAGGYEQYFGPGTRLTVT.

This chain connects TRBV28 to TRBJ1-5; D possibly corresponds to TRBD1 (6 bases). V was shortened by 6 bases and J by 1 base, with 13 bases between the two germline ends. The CDR3 length is 15 residues. From germline, CDR1 is MDHEN and CDR2 SYDVKM. As DNA, the CDR3 is TGTGCCAGCAGCAGTACAGGGTTCAGCAATCAGCCCCAGCATTTT. Translating it yields CASSSTGFSNQPQHF. Full variable domain (rest looked up from reference TRBV28 and TRBJ1-5): DVKVTQSSRYLVKRTGEKVFLECVQDMDHENMFWYRQDPGLGLRLIYFSYDVKMKEKGDIPEGYSVSREKKERFSLILESASTNQTSMYLCASSSTGFSNQPQHFGDGTRLSIL.

This chain connects TRBV30 to TRBJ2-3, with D uncertain. The CDR3 covers 15 residues. Germline V gene sequence: CDR1 GTSNPN, CDR2 SVGIG (reference sequence). V lost 0 bases, J lost 4 bases, and 14 bases lay in between. CDR3 DNA: TGTGCCTGGAGTGTACGTAGCTTTACCCCAGATACGCAGTATTTT. Its translation: CAWSVRSFTPDTQYF.

The chain employs TRBV28 and TRBJ2-7, with 8 positions matching TRBD1. CDR1 and CDR2 (germline): MDHEN, SYDVKM. The CDR3 is 12 amino acids. V gave up 6 bases and J gave up 4 bases; unmatched junction bases: 2. In DNA form, the CDR3 reads TGTGCCAGCAGGACAGGGGCTTACGAGCAGTACTTC. This codes for CASRTGAYEQYF.

J is TRBJ2-1 and V is TRBV14, with D perhaps TRBD2 (5 bases). V gave up 0 bases and J gave up 4 bases, with 13 bases separating them. The CDR3 runs to 16 residues. CDR1 SGHDN and CDR2 FVKESK come from the germline V gene. CDR3 DNA: TGTGCCAGCAGCCAAGAGGAGGATTTGTATTACAATGAGCAGTTCTTC. Amino acids: CASSQEEDLYYNEQFF.

The chain uses TRBV11-2 and TRBJ1-6, with 7 bases identical to TRBD1. The CDR3 loop spans 15 amino acids. V gave up 5 bases and J gave up 9 bases; unmatched junction bases: 10. The germline CDR1 and CDR2 sequences are SGHAT and FQNNGV. CDR3: CASSLRDSGSSPLHF. Here the CDR3 DNA reads TGTGCCAGCAGCCTCCGGGACAGTGGGAGTTCACCCCTCCACTTT.

CDR3 nucleotides: TGTGCCAGCAGCATACAGGGGTCGTACCAAGAGACCCAGTACTTC. Its translation is CASSIQGSYQETQYF. The genes are TRBV14 and TRBJ2-5; 7 nucleotides match TRBD1. Per germline, CDR1 SGHDN and CDR2 FVKESK. The CDR3 is made up of 15 amino acids. The V gene end was trimmed by 5 bases and the J gene end by 0 bases; junction bases not matched to a gene: 6. Combining the CDR3 with reference TRBV14 and TRBJ2-5 gives the whole variable domain EAGVTQFPSHSVIEKGQTVTLRCDPISGHDNLYWYRRVMGKEIKFLLHFVKESKQDESGMPNNRFLAERTGGTYSTLKVQPAELEDSGVYFCASSIQGSYQETQYFGPGTRLLVL.

The chain combines TRBV28 with TRBJ1-1, with D possibly being TRBD1 (5 bases). This CDR3 contains 14 residues. Germline CDR1 and CDR2: MDHEN and SYDVKM. Between the trimmed V and J ends, which lost 3 bases and 1 base, there was a span of 9 bases. The DNA for the CDR3 is TGTGCCAGCAGTTTCCCAGGGTCGAACACTGAAGCTTTCTTT. As protein: CASSFPGSNTEAFF.

This clone was seen a single time. The chain recombines TRBV7-9 with TRBJ1-1; possibly TRBD1 for D (6 bases). The CDR3 extends over 16 amino acids. Looked up from germline, CDR1 is SEHNR and CDR2 is FQNEAQ (reference sequence). The V end was cut by 5 bases, the J end by 0 bases, with 16 bases between. For the CDR3, the DNA is TGTGCCAGCAGCCCACTGGGTGGGACAATGAACACTGAAGCTTTCTTT. Protein product: CASSPLGGTMNTEAFF.

This chain joins TRBV30 and TRBJ1-2, with D unclear. Germline lookup yields CDR1 GTSNPN and CDR2 SVGIG (reference sequence). The V end was cut by 0 bases, the J end by 4 bases, with 15 bases between. The CDR3 loop spans 15 amino acids. CDR3 bases: TGTGCCTGGAGTGTACTCCTCGGGATTTTCTATGGCTACACCTTC. As protein: CAWSVLLGIFYGYTF.

The rearrangement links TRBV5-4 to TRBJ2-6, with 8 bases lining up with TRBD2. Unmatched junction bases numbered 16, after V lost 1 base and J lost 4 bases. The CDR3 consists of 20 residues. CDR1 and CDR2 (germline): SGHNT, YYREEE (reference sequence). CDR3 coding DNA: TGTGCCAGCAGCTTGTTTTTCGGGATACGGGAGGGGCTCGGGGCCAACGTCCTGACTTTC. Translated, it gives CASSLFFGIREGLGANVLTF.

The chain uses TRBV7-3 and TRBJ1-2; the D gene is possibly TRBD1 (5 bases). Germline CDR1 is SGHTA and CDR2 is FQGTGA. There are 13 residues in the CDR3. The V and J ends lost 3 bases and 1 base respectively, with 6 bases between them. CDR3 DNA sequence: TGTGCCAGCAGCTTGGGACTTAACTATGGCTACACCTTC. Protein product: CASSLGLNYGYTF.

V and J are TRBV10-3 and TRBJ2-5; perhaps TRBD2 as D (5 bases). Germline CDR1 and CDR2: ENHRY and SYGVKD. The CDR3 is 13 residues long. Trimming removed 1 base from V and 3 bases from J, with 6 bases in between. The CDR3 loop is CAISEFGEETQYF. DNA for the CDR3: TGTGCCATCAGTGAGTTCGGGGAAGAGACCCAGTACTTC.

The chain recombines TRBV9 with TRBJ2-1, with a tentative D call TRBD2 (6 bases). From germline, CDR1 is SGDLS and CDR2 YYNGEE. Trimming left V 0 bases short and J 7 bases short, with 17 bases between. CDR3 length equals 16 residues. DNA for the CDR3: TGTGCCAGCAGCGTAGGCGGCGGGATAGTCTTAAATGAGCAGTTCTTC. It codes for CASSVGGGIVLNEQFF.